The 28 T cell receptor beta chains below all came from one sample that was sequenced in a study of cytomegalovirus exposure and HLA in healthy donors. The PCR ran on 60 Vbeta and 13 Jbeta primers. Produced via immunoSEQ multiplex PCR; TCRdb's table is partial and in-frame only. Of about 90,000 clones listed, approximately 65% are singletons. Material: PBMCs. These TCRs come from a woman in her thirties in good health and CMV-seropositive.

This clone has just one count. The V and J genes are TRBV7-9 and TRBJ2-1, with TRBD2 matching over 8 bases. Germline CDR1 is SEHNR and CDR2 is FQNEAQ (reference sequence). The CDR3 is 15 residues long. The V and J ends lost 2 bases and 6 bases, in that order; junction bases with no gene match: 6. The CDR3 loop is CASSLPGGLVNEQFF. CDR3 sequence (DNA): TGTGCCAGCAGCTTACCGGGGGGGCTAGTCAATGAGCAGTTCTTC. The complete variable domain, with remaining parts taken from reference TRBV7-9 and TRBJ2-1, reads DTGVSQNPRHKITKRGQNVTFRCDPISEHNRLYWYRQTLGQGPEFLTYFQNEAQLEKSRLLSDRFSAERPKGSFSTLEIQRTEQGDSAMYLCASSLPGGLVNEQFFGPGTRLTVL.

The chain couples TRBV4-1 to TRBJ2-1; 12 bases fit TRBD1. The CDR3 totals 16 residues. V gave up 7 bases and J gave up 7 bases; unmatched junction bases: 11. Germline loops: CDR1 MGHRA, CDR2 YSYEKL. The chain's CDR3 is CASTASGTGGRNEQFF. The CDR3 DNA reads TGCGCCAGCACCGCCTCCGGGACAGGGGGCCGAAATGAGCAGTTCTTC.

The gene calls are TRBV5-1 and TRBJ1-1; a weak D match, TRBD1 (5 bases). V lost 3 bases to trimming and J lost 3 bases, with 18 bases between them. The germline CDR1 and CDR2 sequences are SGHRS and YFSETQ. CDR3 length: 16 amino acids. The CDR3 spells CASSWDPGRLDTEAFF. Here the CDR3 DNA reads TGCGCCAGCAGCTGGGACCCGGGGAGGTTGGACACTGAAGCTTTCTTT.

This sequence joins TRBV9 and TRBJ2-7; D is unresolved. Germline assignment: CDR1 SGDLS and CDR2 YYNGEE. The germline V and J ends were trimmed by 0 bases and 6 bases, with 4 bases remaining between them. The CDR3 is 11 amino acids. In DNA, the CDR3 is TGTGCCAGCAGCGTAGGGAGCGAGCAGTACTTC. Translated: CASSVGSEQYF.

This clone was detected only a few times. This chain links TRBV28 with TRBJ2-4, with 15 nucleotides matching TRBD2. Per the germline V gene, CDR1 is MDHEN and CDR2 is SYDVKM. This CDR3 is 16 amino acids long. J gave up 6 bases and V 4 bases, and 4 bases lay outside the gene matches. CDR3 coding DNA: TGTGCCAGCAGTTCCGGACTAGCGGGGGGGGTAAACATTCAGTACTTC. Amino acids: CASSSGLAGGVNIQYF.

Details on this clone: At one end the junction does not follow the germline gene, possibly because of a read error. The CDR3 DNA sequence: TGTTCCAGCAACACAGGGGCCTACGAGCAGTACTTC. It is translated as CSSNTGAYEQYF. The gene calls are TRBV7-3 and TRBJ2-7; TRBD1 matches at 7 bases. Germline assignment: CDR1 SGHTA and CDR2 FQGTGA. The CDR3 sequence is 12 residues long.

The rearrangement links TRBV11-2 to TRBJ2-3, with a possible D match to TRBD1 (5 bases). V was cut by 5 bases and J by 5 bases, with 26 bases left in between. Germline CDR1 is SGHAT and CDR2 is FQNNGV. The CDR3 is 18 amino acids. DNA of the CDR3: TGTGCCAGCAGCCCGACAGCCCTCGAAAGGATCTTGAGAGATACGCAGTATTTT. Amino acids: CASSPTALERILRDTQYF.

The rearrangement uses TRBV2 and TRBJ2-7; D is unclear. Germline lookup yields CDR1 SNHLY and CDR2 FYNNEI. The CDR3 is made up of 14 amino acids. Deletions cut 7 bases from V and 1 base from J, with 14 bases between. This CDR3 is CASKSPPPSYEQYF. As DNA, the CDR3 is TGTGCCAGCAAGAGCCCCCCCCCGTCCTACGAGCAGTACTTC.

This clone was seen a handful of times. CDR3 nucleotides: TGTGCCAGCAGGTATTCCGACAGGTCTGGCTACACCTTC. As protein: CASRYSDRSGYTF. The J gene is TRBJ1-2, the V gene TRBV11-3, with D possibly matching TRBD1 (6 bases). The CDR3 is made up of 13 amino acids. Germline V CDR1 and CDR2: SGHNT, YENEEA. The V end was cut by 6 bases, the J end by 7 bases, with 15 bases between. The entire variable domain, with the rest obtained from reference TRBV11-3 and TRBJ1-2, is as follows: EAGVVQSPRYKIIEKKQPVAFWCNPISGHNTLYWYLQNLGQGPELLIRYENEEAVDDSQLPKDRFSAERLKGVDSTLKIQPAELGDSAVYLCASRYSDRSGYTFGSGTRLTVV.

The V call is TRBV27, the J call TRBJ2-7; 10 bases map to TRBD1. The CDR3 consists of 15 residues. Trimming removed 4 bases from V and 7 bases from J; junction bases left unmatched: 10. Looked up from germline, CDR1 is MNHEY and CDR2 is SMNVEV (reference sequence). In DNA, the CDR3 is TGTGCCAGCAGTTATCCCGGGACAGGGGTTCGGGAGCAGTACTTC. Its translation: CASSYPGTGVREQYF.

The genes are TRBV10-3 and TRBJ1-2, with TRBD1 matching 7 bases. Germline values: CDR1 ENHRY, CDR2 SYGVKD. J was trimmed by 4 bases and V by 6 bases; bases with no gene match: 5. This CDR3 contains 13 residues. CDR3 DNA sequence: TGTGCCATCAGGCCGGGACAGCTCTATGGCTACACCTTC. Translating gives CAIRPGQLYGYTF.

The gene calls are TRBV4-2 and TRBJ1-2; TRBD1 might be the D (6 bases). Germline-derived CDR1 and CDR2 are LGHNA and YNFKEQ. V dropped 5 bases and J dropped 4 bases, with 11 bases sitting between them. The CDR3 is made up of 13 amino acids. The CDR3 region is CASSLGGGYGYTF. The CDR3 nucleotides read TGTGCCAGCAGCTTGGGAGGGGGCTATGGCTACACCTTC.

V is TRBV5-4 and J is TRBJ2-7; TRBD1 agrees at 9 bases. Germline V CDR1 and CDR2: SGHNT, YYREEE (reference sequence). This CDR3 comprises 13 residues. V shed 6 bases, J shed 6 bases, and the junction held 7 bases outside the gene matches. The CDR3 sequence is CASTVDRGCEQYF. The CDR3 nucleotides read TGTGCCAGCACCGTAGACAGGGGGTGCGAGCAGTACTTC.

The chain carries TRBV10-1 and TRBJ2-2; 9 nucleotides align to TRBD1. Germline CDR1 reads WNHNN; CDR2 reads SYGVQD (reference sequence). With 8 bases clipped from V and 6 bases from J, the junction kept 1 base outside the gene matches. This CDR3 contains 12 residues. CDR3 in amino acids: CASRQGAGELFF. In DNA, the CDR3 is TGCGCCAGCCGACAGGGGGCCGGGGAGCTGTTTTTT.

V is TRBV2 and J is TRBJ1-3, with 8 bases that match TRBD1. V shed 7 bases, J shed 2 bases, and the junction held 4 bases outside the gene matches. Germline V gives CDR1 SNHLY, CDR2 FYNNEI. The CDR3 length is 14 residues. The CDR3 spells CASTSQGAGNTIYF. The CDR3 coding sequence is TGTGCCAGCACATCACAGGGGGCTGGAAACACCATATATTTT.

The V and J genes are TRBV6-5 and TRBJ2-5, with D maybe TRBD2 (6 bases). The germline V gene encodes CDR1 MNHEY and CDR2 SVGAGI. V gave up 2 bases and J gave up 5 bases, with 12 bases separating them. The CDR3 spans 14 residues. CDR3 loop: CASSYGTEGETQYF. CDR3 sequence (DNA): TGTGCCAGCAGTTACGGGACTGAAGGGGAGACCCAGTACTTC.

V and J are TRBV4-1 and TRBJ2-7, with 9 nucleotides matching TRBD1. The CDR3 runs 16 residues. V gave up 1 base and J gave up 1 base; unmatched junction bases: 5. Germline-derived CDR1 and CDR2 are MGHRA and YSYEKL. CDR3 region: CASSQVIGTGSYEQYF. The CDR3 bases are TGCGCCAGCAGCCAAGTAATTGGGACAGGGTCCTACGAGCAGTACTTC.

The gene calls are TRBV4-2 and TRBJ2-2; TRBD2 aligns across 7 bases. Germline V gene lookup returns CDR1 LGHNA and CDR2 YNFKEQ. The V gene end was trimmed by 4 bases and the J gene end by 7 bases; junction bases not matched to a gene: 12. The CDR3 totals 16 residues. The CDR3 sequence: CASSPEGGARGGELFF. DNA for the CDR3: TGTGCCAGCAGCCCCGAGGGAGGGGCGAGGGGCGGGGAGCTGTTTTTT.

The chain has TRBV2 and TRBJ1-1, with TRBD1 identical over 8 bases. Germline trimming cut 4 bases from V and 1 base from J; bases unmatched to any gene: 2. Germline lookup yields CDR1 SNHLY and CDR2 FYNNEI. The CDR3 is made up of 14 amino acids. The CDR3 nucleotides read TGTGCCAGCAGTGTTGGACAGGGGAACACTGAAGCTTTCTTT. Amino acids: CASSVGQGNTEAFF.

This clone has more than one count but fewer than ten. One junction end disagrees with the germline gene, perhaps due to a read error. The chain combines TRBV10-3 with TRBJ1-2; D gene ambiguous. The CDR3 has 13 residues. The germline gives CDR1 ENHRY, CDR2 SYGVKD. The CDR3 DNA sequence: TGTGCCATCAGTGAGTCGTTTGAGGGAGGCTACCCCTTC. This codes for CAISESFEGGYPF.

The rearrangement links TRBV7-9 to TRBJ2-2, with 7 bases fitting TRBD1. Germline V lookup: CDR1 SEHNR, CDR2 FQNEAQ (reference sequence). V gave up 6 bases and J gave up 4 bases; unmatched junction bases: 5. The CDR3 is made up of 14 amino acids. CDR3 nucleotide sequence: TGTGCCAGCAGTTGGGACAGCCTCACCGGGGAGCTGTTTTTT. This sequence encodes CASSWDSLTGELFF.

This chain links TRBV10-3 with TRBJ1-1; 8 bases are shared with TRBD1. Germline V gene sequence: CDR1 ENHRY, CDR2 SYGVKD. Trimming cost V 6 bases and J 1 base; bases outside gene matches: 4. The CDR3 totals 14 residues. The CDR3 region has the DNA TGTGCCATCAGGGAGACAGGGGAGAACACTGAAGCTTTCTTT. It translates to CAIRETGENTEAFF.

The J gene is TRBJ1-4, the V gene TRBV7-9; D possibly corresponds to TRBD1 (6 bases). Looked up from germline, CDR1 is SEHNR and CDR2 is FQNEAQ (reference sequence). CDR3 length: 16 residues. The V end was cut by 5 bases, the J end by 1 base, with 14 bases between. The chain's CDR3 is CASSPMGAETNEKLFF. The CDR3 coding sequence is TGTGCCAGCAGCCCGATGGGGGCGGAAACTAATGAAAAACTGTTTTTT.

The chain joins TRBV6-1 to TRBJ1-4; 9 bases map to TRBD1. The germline CDR1 and CDR2 sequences are MNHNS and SASEGT. This CDR3 spans 14 amino acids. Germline trimming cut 5 bases from V and 5 bases from J; bases unmatched to any gene: 3. CDR3 nucleotide sequence: TGTGCCAGCAGTCGCGACAGGGGGAATGAAAAACTGTTTTTT. Its protein is CASSRDRGNEKLFF.

The chain carries TRBV5-4 and TRBJ2-7; TRBD1 is a possible D gene (5 bases). Germline V gene data show CDR1 as SGHNT and CDR2 as YYREEE (reference sequence). The CDR3 is 14 residues long. The V and J ends lost 0 bases and 6 bases respectively, with 13 bases between them. CDR3 amino acids: CASSLGQGSTEQYF. The CDR3 nucleotides read TGTGCCAGCAGCTTGGGGCAGGGTAGCACCGAGCAGTACTTC.

CDR3 residues: CASSFPQGYQPQHF. The CDR3 nucleotides are TGTGCCAGCAGTTTTCCCCAGGGGTATCAGCCCCAGCATTTT. This chain uses TRBV28 with TRBJ1-5; possible D gene TRBD1, 6 bases. The germline V and J ends were trimmed by 3 bases and 5 bases, with 11 bases remaining between them. Per the germline V gene, CDR1 is MDHEN and CDR2 is SYDVKM. This CDR3 comprises 14 residues. Using reference TRBV28 and TRBJ1-5 for the parts outside the CDR3, the full variable domain is DVKVTQSSRYLVKRTGEKVFLECVQDMDHENMFWYRQDPGLGLRLIYFSYDVKMKEKGDIPEGYSVSREKKERFSLILESASTNQTSMYLCASSFPQGYQPQHFGDGTRLSIL.

V is TRBV4-2 and J is TRBJ2-1, with 10 bases aligning to TRBD2. This CDR3 region has 15 residues. The J segment lost 7 bases and the V segment lost 0 bases, leaving 3 bases of the junction unmatched. CDR1 and CDR2 (germline): LGHNA, YNFKEQ. This CDR3 is CASSQDPSGGNEQFF. Written as DNA, the CDR3 is TGTGCCAGCAGCCAAGATCCTAGCGGGGGTAATGAGCAGTTCTTC.

This sequence joins TRBV5-1 and TRBJ2-3; 13 bases fit TRBD2. V shed 4 bases and J 3 bases; nucleotides not matched to a gene: 2. The CDR3 has 15 amino acids. Germline V lookup: CDR1 SGHRS, CDR2 YFSETQ. DNA of the CDR3: TGCGCCAGCAGCATGACTAGCGGGGGGACAGATACGCAGTATTTT. Translation: CASSMTSGGTDTQYF. Full variable domain (outside the CDR3, taken from reference TRBV5-1 and TRBJ2-3): KAGVTQTPRYLIKTRGQQVTLSCSPISGHRSVSWYQQTPGQGLQFLFEYFSETQRNKGNFPGRFSGRQFSNSRSEMNVSTLELGDSALYLCASSMTSGGTDTQYFGPGTRLTVL.